What follows are 2 T cell receptor beta chains derived from one specimen sequenced in a study of blood T cell repertoires in COVID-19. Some clones are missing from TCRdb's copy, which holds only in-frame ones; the method was immunoSEQ multiplex PCR. Of about 54,000 clones listed, about nine tenths were seen once; the top ten hold approximately 27%. Sequencing used peripheral blood. These TCRs come from a human donor in a cohort sampled during active COVID-19.

The chain couples TRBV19 to TRBJ2-1; TRBD1 matches 8 bases. Germline V CDR1 and CDR2: LNHDA, SQIVND (reference sequence). There are 14 residues in the CDR3. The V gene end was trimmed by 10 bases and the J gene end by 6 bases; junction bases not matched to a gene: 11. The CDR3 protein is CATTLGQAINEQFF. The CDR3 bases are TGTGCCACCACTTTGGGACAGGCGATCAATGAGCAGTTCTTC.

This rearrangement joins TRBV6-4 to TRBJ2-3; 14 bases fit TRBD2. CDR3 length equals 19 residues. J was trimmed by 5 bases and V by 1 base; bases with no gene match: 11. The V gene's germline CDR1 is MRHNA and CDR2 SNTAGT. CDR3: CASSDWEGLAGEGGDTQYF. CDR3 in DNA: TGTGCCAGCAGTGACTGGGAGGGACTAGCGGGAGAGGGTGGAGATACGCAGTATTTT.